This T cell receptor beta chain was sequenced for a study of blood T cell repertoires in COVID-19. The V gene end was trimmed by 5 bases and the J gene end by 1 base; junction bases not matched to a gene: 10. The CDR3 is made up of 19 amino acids. CDR1 is SGHVS and CDR2 is FQNEAQ in the germline V gene. The data were produced by immunoSEQ multiplex PCR, yet TCRdb's version contains in-frame clones alone and is incomplete. The profile shows 150,000 to 180,000 clones, about 90% of them singletons. The sequence was obtained from a man aged 45-65 years with acute or convalescent COVID-19. The chain uses TRBV7-8 and TRBJ2-3, with TRBD2 matching 15 bases. The sequencing sample was made of peripheral blood. CDR3 coding DNA: TGTGCCAGCAGCCGAGCGGGACTAGCGGGGGGACGGGGCACAGATACGCAGTATTTT. Protein product: CASSRAGLAGGRGTDTQYF.